The present T cell receptor beta chain was sequenced within a study of Graves' ophthalmopathy and Graves' hyperthyroidism. Study-wide points: Progression of ophthalmopathy was predicted by the model with 65% to 71% sensitivity and around 72% specificity.

Comment on this clonotype: Antigen: not known. Since a much larger clone is just one base distant, this may be a read error.

In germline, CDR1 is SEHNR, CDR2 FQNEAQ (reference sequence). The germline V and J ends were trimmed by 4 bases and 0 bases, with 10 bases remaining between them. This CDR3 contains 14 residues. RNA served as the template for amplifying TCR beta CDR3 regions. Second-round multiplex PCR came after a first-round RT-PCR that employed HTBI primers. From the multiplex PCR reads, TCRdb called clonotypes with MiXCR, one entry per CDR3 protein. The sample yields around 1,000,000 distinct CDR3 sequences, about 36% seen once. The rearrangement uses TRBV7-9 and TRBJ2-7, with D tentatively TRBD1 or TRBD2 (6 bases each). The receptor was isolated from an adult man with Graves' hyperthyroidism. Sequencing was performed on peripheral blood or thyroid tissue (not recorded which). The CDR3 coding sequence is TGTGCCAGCAGCTCAGGGGAGGCCTCCTACGAGCAGTACTTC. Its translation: CASSSGEASYEQYF.